This passage covers 16 T cell receptor beta chains from one sample sequenced in a study of cytotoxic CD8 clonotypes in ibrutinib-treated CLL. The table came from immunoSEQ multiplex PCR; TCRdb's copy has only in-frame clones and leaves some out. The table shows roughly 63,000 clones, with around 52% occurring only once. Sample: PBMCs, taken after 12 months of ibrutinib treatment. The receptors were sampled from a human donor with chronic lymphocytic leukemia.

This chain joins TRBV15 and TRBJ2-7; D is unresolved. V was shortened by 0 bases and J by 2 bases, with 14 bases between the two germline ends. The CDR3 has 16 residues. CDR1 is LNHNV, CDR2 YYDKDF, per germline (reference sequence). CDR3 nucleotide sequence: TGTGCCACCAGCAGAGATGCCGGTGAGCCTCCCTACGAGCAGTACTTC. Residues: CATSRDAGEPPYEQYF.

V gene TRBV18 combines with J gene TRBJ1-1, with D hard to call. With 3 bases removed from V and 1 base from J, the gap between germline ends came to 15 bases. Germline lookup yields CDR1 KGHSH and CDR2 LQKENI. The CDR3 has 16 amino acids. CDR3: CASSPRVAGENTEAFF. The CDR3, as DNA: TGTGCCAGCTCACCGAGGGTGGCAGGCGAGAACACTGAAGCTTTCTTT.

The chain recombines TRBV6-4 with TRBJ1-2, with 8 bases aligning to TRBD1. V dropped 2 bases and J dropped 6; count of bases not matched to a gene: 8. CDR3 size: 15 residues. CDR1 and CDR2 from the germline V gene are MRHNA and SNTAGT. This chain's CDR3 is CASSDPMDRADGYTF. The CDR3 DNA is TGTGCCAGCAGTGACCCCATGGACAGGGCGGATGGCTACACCTTC.

A few counts support this clone. The chain has TRBV6-1 and TRBJ1-1; no clear D. From germline, CDR1 is MNHNS and CDR2 SASEGT. The V and J ends lost 6 bases and 5 bases respectively, with 13 bases between them. CDR3 size: 13 residues. In nucleotides, the CDR3 is TGTGCCAGCAGGCTTGAAGCGAGGACTGAAGCTTTCTTT. Its protein is CASRLEARTEAFF.

In this sample, this clone turned up a few times. The gene calls are TRBV7-8 and TRBJ1-2, with D hard to call. The V gene's germline CDR1 is SGHVS and CDR2 FQNEAQ. CDR3 length: 14 amino acids. V lost 1 base and J 7 bases, leaving 13 bases between the germline ends. In DNA form, the CDR3 reads TGTGCCAGCAGCTTAGGATCTCTCATCGGTGGCTACACCTTC. Encoded protein: CASSLGSLIGGYTF.

The chain couples TRBV28 to TRBJ2-7, with D maybe TRBD1 (6 bases). V was trimmed by 5 bases and J by 0 bases, leaving 14 bases between them. The germline gives CDR1 MDHEN, CDR2 SYDVKM. The CDR3 totals 15 residues. Here the CDR3 reads CASSPPGHYSYEQYV. CDR3 nucleotide sequence: TGTGCCAGCAGTCCGCCGGGACACTACTCCTACGAGCAGTACGTC.

In this sample, this clone turned up a few times. This sequence joins TRBV6-5 and TRBJ1-2; D not certain. This CDR3 has 13 amino acids. V dropped 1 base and J dropped 2 bases, with 5 bases sitting between them. CDR1 and CDR2 (germline): MNHEY, SVGAGI. DNA for the CDR3: TGTGCCAGCAGTTACTATGACAACTATGGCTACACCTTC. Translating gives CASSYYDNYGYTF.

The chain is built from TRBV4-1 and TRBJ1-4; D not certain. Germline values: CDR1 MGHRA, CDR2 YSYEKL. This CDR3 has 15 residues. V lost 4 bases, J lost 5 bases, and 14 bases lay in between. The CDR3 sequence: CASSPTNGVNEKLFF. CDR3 in DNA: TGCGCCAGCAGCCCAACCAACGGGGTGAATGAAAAACTGTTTTTT.

The chain couples TRBV11-1 to TRBJ2-5; either TRBD1 or TRBD2 may supply D (6 bases each). The CDR3 is made up of 13 amino acids. V was trimmed by 5 bases and J by 9 bases, leaving 16 bases between them. In germline, CDR1 is SGHAT, CDR2 FQDESV (reference sequence). This CDR3 is CASSGGGLNSQYF. CDR3 bases: TGTGCCAGCAGCGGAGGGGGGCTCAATTCCCAGTACTTC.

The rearrangement joins TRBV6-5 to TRBJ1-1; TRBD1 aligns across 7 bases. CDR3 size: 14 residues. Germline CDR1 is MNHEY and CDR2 is SVGAGI. The ends lost 8 bases at V and 2 bases at J; junction bases unmatched: 8. This chain's CDR3 is CASRAGQANTEAFF. CDR3 sequence (DNA): TGTGCCAGCCGGGCCGGACAGGCTAACACTGAAGCTTTCTTT.

CDR3 protein: CASSEAFMGGQETQYF. In nucleotides, the CDR3 is TGTGCCAGCAGTGAAGCCTTTATGGGAGGGCAAGAGACCCAGTACTTC. The rearrangement uses TRBV2 and TRBJ2-5; TRBD2 agrees at 7 bases. The germline V gene has CDR1 SNHLY and CDR2 FYNNEI. V dropped 0 bases and J dropped 2; count of bases not matched to a gene: 6. This CDR3 has 16 residues.

This rearrangement joins TRBV11-2 to TRBJ1-1; perhaps TRBD1 as D (5 bases). The CDR3 runs to 13 residues. Germline V gene data show CDR1 as SGHAT and CDR2 as FQNNGV. V lost 1 base and J 3 bases, leaving 6 bases between the germline ends. The chain's CDR3 is CASSLGGHTEAFF. As DNA, the CDR3 is TGTGCCAGCAGCTTAGGGGGCCACACTGAAGCTTTCTTT.

This clone was counted a single time. CDR3 amino acids: CASSLSGTAGQPQHF. As DNA, the CDR3 is TGCGCCAGCAGCTTATCGGGGACGGCGGGACAGCCCCAGCATTTT. This chain connects TRBV5-1 to TRBJ1-5, with D possibly being TRBD1 (5 bases). The CDR3 contains 15 residues. CDR1 is SGHRS, CDR2 YFSETQ, per germline. V dropped 2 bases and J dropped 7 bases, with 16 bases sitting between them.

The CDR3 nucleotides read TGTGCCAGCAGTCGGGAGGGCTACGAGCAGTACGTC. This translates into CASSREGYEQYV. The chain is built from TRBV6-1 and TRBJ2-7; 8 bases line up with TRBD2. V dropped 5 bases and J dropped 3; count of bases not matched to a gene: 0. The CDR3 runs 12 residues. The V gene's germline CDR1 is MNHNS and CDR2 SASEGT.

This clone was counted a few times. This rearrangement joins TRBV30 to TRBJ2-1; D is uncertain. This CDR3 is built from 12 residues. Germline lookup yields CDR1 GTSNPN and CDR2 SVGIG (reference sequence). V was cut by 4 bases and J by 10 bases, with 14 bases left in between. CDR3 residues: CAWTPGAREQFF. The CDR3 coding sequence is TGTGCCTGGACTCCCGGTGCTAGGGAGCAGTTCTTC.

The V gene is TRBV7-2, the J gene TRBJ1-4; D is possibly TRBD1 (5 bases). Germline CDR1 and CDR2: SGHTA and FQGNSA. This CDR3 spans 14 amino acids. V was clipped by 5 bases and J by 5 bases, with 12 bases between them. CDR3 DNA sequence: TGTGCCAGCAGCCCATCAGGGAGAAATGAAAAACTGTTTTTT. This gives the protein CASSPSGRNEKLFF.